The next 10 T cell receptor beta chains were all read from a single sample in a study of blood T cell repertoires in COVID-19 (dated by TCRdb to about 2020). Library method: the immunoSEQ multiplex PCR assay. The table comes from immuneACCESS by way of TCRdb, which keeps in-frame sequences with V and J called. Part of the clones is missing from these tables; in studies checked, under half for an unresolved V gene and the rest for unknown reasons. In this sample the table shows about 430,000 clones, more than 80% of which occur a single time. The biggest ten clones account for around 1.1% of the sample. What was sequenced was PBMCs or T cells enriched from blood (not recorded which). Every receptor here comes from a man in his thirties or forties who had recovered from COVID-19.

This chain uses TRBV7-3 with TRBJ2-7, with 13 bases fitting TRBD2. This CDR3 comprises 15 residues. V lost 2 bases, J lost 6 bases, and 4 bases stayed unmatched. CDR1 and CDR2 from the germline V gene are SGHTA and FQGTGA. The CDR3 nucleotides read TGTGCCAGCAGCTTAGCCCGACTAGCGGGAGGCGAGCAGTACTTC. Amino acids: CASSLARLAGGEQYF. Combining the CDR3 with reference TRBV7-3 and TRBJ2-7 gives the whole variable domain GAGVSQTPSNKVTEKGKYVELRCDPISGHTALYWYRQSLGQGPEFLIYFQGTGAADDSGLPNDRFFAVRPEGSVSTLKIQRTERGDSAVYLCASSLARLAGGEQYFGPGTRLTVT.

This clone came up once. The V call is TRBV29-1, the J call TRBJ2-1, with TRBD1 as a possible D gene (6 bases). Germline CDR1 is SQVTM and CDR2 is ANQGSEA. This CDR3 contains 13 residues. V lost 2 bases, J lost 2 bases, and 7 bases lay in between. The CDR3 reads CSVEKGAYNEQFF. DNA of the CDR3: TGCAGCGTTGAAAAGGGGGCCTACAATGAGCAGTTCTTC.

This clone was recorded once. The chain's CDR3 is CASISGQESGNTIYF. CDR3 bases: TGTGCCAGCATCTCCGGTCAAGAGTCTGGAAACACCATATATTTT. The chain links TRBV28 to TRBJ1-3; no clear D gene. This CDR3 contains 15 residues. V lost 7 bases and J lost 1, with 14 bases in between. CDR1 MDHEN and CDR2 SYDVKM come from the germline V gene. The full variable domain, rest sourced from reference TRBV28 and TRBJ1-3, is DVKVTQSSRYLVKRTGEKVFLECVQDMDHENMFWYRQDPGLGLRLIYFSYDVKMKEKGDIPEGYSVSREKKERFSLILESASTNQTSMYLCASISGQESGNTIYFGEGSWLTVV.

The chain employs TRBV27 and TRBJ1-6; 11 positions match TRBD1. The CDR3 is 15 amino acids. J was trimmed by 10 bases and V by 6 bases; bases with no gene match: 8. Looked up from germline, CDR1 is MNHEY and CDR2 is SMNVEV (reference sequence). The CDR3 spells CASRRLDRGLSPLHF. The CDR3 DNA sequence: TGTGCCAGCAGAAGATTGGACAGGGGGCTATCACCCCTCCACTTT.

The chain employs TRBV7-9 and TRBJ2-1; D possibly corresponds to TRBD1 (5 bases). CDR1 is SEHNR and CDR2 is FQNEAQ in the germline V gene (reference sequence). The CDR3 sequence is 12 residues long. Trimming stripped 1 base from V and 8 bases from J, with 6 bases between. In nucleotides, the CDR3 is TGTGCCAGCAGCTTAGGGGGCGATGAGCAGTTCTTC. As protein: CASSLGGDEQFF.

The gene calls are TRBV18 and TRBJ1-1, with unresolved D. The V end was cut by 4 bases, the J end by 0 bases, with 6 bases between. The CDR3 runs to 13 residues. CDR1 is KGHSH and CDR2 is LQKENI in the germline V gene. The CDR3 is CASSLDMNTEAFF. CDR3 coding DNA: TGTGCCAGCTCACTCGACATGAACACTGAAGCTTTCTTT.

The J gene is TRBJ1-1, the V gene TRBV28; TRBD1 might be the D (5 bases). V gave up 2 bases and J gave up 5 bases, with 18 bases separating them. The germline V gene has CDR1 MDHEN and CDR2 SYDVKM. The CDR3 spans 16 residues. The CDR3 DNA follows: TGTGCCAGCAGTTTAAGGGGCAGTACCCATTTGACTGAAGCTTTCTTT. This codes for CASSLRGSTHLTEAFF.

Judged by abundance, this clone is medium-sized (0.01 to 0.1%). This sequence joins TRBV5-1 and TRBJ2-1; the match to TRBD2 covers 14 bases. This CDR3 region has 15 residues. Germline lookup yields CDR1 SGHRS and CDR2 YFSETQ. V dropped 4 bases and J dropped 8; count of bases not matched to a gene: 5. DNA for the CDR3: TGCGCCAGCAGCATGGGACTAGCGGGAGCCCATGAGCAGTTCTTC. It yields the protein CASSMGLAGAHEQFF.

The chain carries TRBV28 and TRBJ1-1; no firm D call. Trimming stripped 3 bases from V and 1 base from J, with 3 bases between. Germline CDR1 is MDHEN and CDR2 is SYDVKM. This CDR3 spans 12 amino acids. CDR3 residues: CASSFGNTEAFF. The CDR3 DNA reads TGTGCCAGCAGTTTCGGGAACACTGAAGCTTTCTTT. Full variable domain (rest looked up from reference TRBV28 and TRBJ1-1): DVKVTQSSRYLVKRTGEKVFLECVQDMDHENMFWYRQDPGLGLRLIYFSYDVKMKEKGDIPEGYSVSREKKERFSLILESASTNQTSMYLCASSFGNTEAFFGQGTRLTVV.

Worth noting for this clone: Other DNA variants within this sample encode the same CDR3. V and J are TRBV12-3 or TRBV12-4 and TRBJ2-7, with D perhaps matching TRBD1 (6 bases). The germline V and J ends were trimmed by 2 bases and 5 bases, with 7 bases remaining between them. This CDR3 is 12 amino acids long. The CDR3 spells CASSLYRDEQYF. CDR3 nucleotides: TGTGCCAGCAGTTTATACAGGGACGAGCAGTACTTC.